This TCR beta chain was observed in a study of blood T cell repertoires in COVID-19. Germline CDR1 and CDR2: LNHDA and SQIVND (reference sequence). With 1 base removed from V and 6 bases from J, the gap between germline ends came to 13 bases. The CDR3 length is 14 residues. In its sample, this clone was seen once. This table comes from immunoSEQ multiplex PCR, and its TCRdb copy is limited to in-frame clones, with some not included. Found here are fewer than 350,000 clones, 70% to 90% of them singletons; the top ten hold roughly 12%. Material: peripheral blood. The origin of this receptor is a young woman with COVID-19, enrolled during active disease. V gene TRBV19 combines with J gene TRBJ2-7; D might be TRBD1 (5 bases). CDR3 bases: TGTGCCAGTAGTATAGCTGGCAGGGTTGGCGAGCAGTACTTC. Translating it yields CASSIAGRVGEQYF. Looking up the rest from reference TRBV19 and TRBJ2-7 gives the full variable domain: DGGITQSPKYLFRKEGQNVTLSCEQNLNHDAMYWYRQDPGQGLRLIYYSQIVNDFQKGDIAEGYSVSREKKESFPLTVTSAQKNPTAFYLCASSIAGRVGEQYFGPGTRLTVT.